This T cell receptor (beta chain) is from a study of regulatory T cells in long-lasting Graves disease. On the study more broadly: Antithyroid drugs had been taken under 3 months by newly diagnosed Graves' patients.

Library construction for TCR beta used iRepertoire HTBI primers and Arm-PCR of CDR3 regions. TCRdb ran MiXCR on the multiplex PCR reads and lists one entry per CDR3 protein. The repertoire holds about 500,000 distinct CDR3 sequences, 12% seen once, with around 9.3% in the top ten. The study, taken as a whole, reports: Persistent-disease Graves' patients showed less TCR diversity than new cases.

V was pared by 2 bases and J by 10 bases, with 10 bases between. In germline, CDR1 is SGHDT, CDR2 YYEEEE. The CDR3 sequence is 13 residues long. This clonotype was recorded many times. Its antigen is not known. Time point defined: newly diagnosed GD, antithyroid drugs for less than 3 months. The authors made the TCR library using RNA they extracted from PBMCs. The same sample was also studied in work on T cells in Graves' hyperthyroidism and ophthalmopathy. That paper adds: Stable disease denoted Graves' hyperthyroidism without ophthalmopathy progression within 18 months. A set of HTBI primers served as the primers for a first-round RT-PCR of the TCR CDR3.

The source was peripheral blood mononuclear cells (PBMCs), collected at new diagnosis, from a patient treated with antithyroid drugs. This chain links TRBV5-6 with TRBJ2-6, with TRBD2 as a possible D gene (5 bases). This receptor was identified in a woman in her twenties or thirties with Graves disease. CDR3 protein: CASSLEGENVLTF. CDR3 nucleotide sequence: TGTGCCAGCAGCTTAGAGGGAGAAAACGTCCTGACTTTC.